The clone carrying this TCR beta chain was recorded many times. Its antigen is unknown. The sample is drawn from a study of molecular identifiers for immune sequencing clone quantification. With 4 bases removed from V and 4 bases from J, the gap between germline ends came to 8 bases. The germline gives CDR1 LGHNA, CDR2 YSLEER. The CDR3 has 13 residues. Study-level findings and limits: Detection of one spiked Jurkat cell's TCR RNA reportedly worked in 1 million or so naive cells. It was shown that clones above 20 RNA copies held over 97% of effector molecules, but under 1% in naive cells. Underestimation of highly expanded clone sizes could arise where identical TCR molecules share a barcode.

With listed TCR primers and previously described methods, bulk TCR libraries were prepared. TCRdb independently ran MiXCR on the PCR reads; one entry per CDR3 protein. The sample records just over 35,000 distinct CDR3 sequences, approximately 19% being singletons. The gene calls are TRBV4-3 and TRBJ2-1; possible D gene TRBD2, 6 bases. The TCR comes from a human donor in good health. Some libraries in this study had Jurkat cell RNA spiked in. The sample consisted of naive CD8+ T cells from blood, with Jurkat cell RNA spiked in. Noted subset: FACS-sorted CD8+CD4-CCR7+CD45RA+ naive T cells. The CDR3 sequence is CASSPEGYNEQFF. The CDR3 coding sequence is TGCGCCAGCAGCCCGGAGGGGTACAATGAGCAGTTCTTC.